A single sample is the source of the 8 T cell receptor beta chains below, sequenced in a study of shared clonotypes between healthy human individuals. Measured with immunoSEQ multiplex PCR; TCRdb has only the in-frame clones, and not every one. The sample holds over a million clones, 75% to 85% seen once. The sample taken for sequencing was memory CD4+ T cells from PBMCs. Subset noted: CD45RA-negative fraction. Every receptor here comes from a man aged 18 to 30 in good health. Some clones in this sample may be carry-over from other donors' samples.

The sample holds one count of this clone. In DNA, the CDR3 is TGTGCCACCGGACGGCTGAACACTGAAGCTTTCTTT. Translated: CATGRLNTEAFF. This sequence joins TRBV2 and TRBJ1-1; D gene unclear. The germline V and J ends were trimmed by 10 bases and 0 bases, with 9 bases remaining between them. The CDR3 runs to 12 residues. The germline gives CDR1 SNHLY, CDR2 FYNNEI.

The chain has TRBV11-2 and TRBJ2-7; D may be TRBD2 (5 bases). Trimming removed 7 bases from V and 5 bases from J, with 15 bases in between. The V gene's germline CDR1 is SGHAT and CDR2 FQNNGV. CDR3 length: 13 residues. CDR3 sequence reads: CASKPDFGDEQYF. CDR3 DNA: TGTGCCAGCAAACCGGACTTCGGCGACGAGCAGTACTTC.

The chain combines TRBV18 with TRBJ2-7, with D possibly being TRBD1 (6 bases). The V end lost 5 bases, the J end lost 0 bases, and 11 bases lay between the germline ends. The CDR3 runs 14 residues. Per germline, CDR1 KGHSH and CDR2 LQKENI. CDR3 DNA: TGTGCCAGCTCATCACAGGGACCCTCCTACGAGCAGTACTTC. This sequence encodes CASSSQGPSYEQYF.

The chain links TRBV2 to TRBJ2-7, with 8 nucleotides matching TRBD1. CDR1 is SNHLY and CDR2 is FYNNEI in the germline V gene. The CDR3 loop spans 13 amino acids. Trimming cost V 6 bases and J 2 bases; bases outside gene matches: 3. CDR3 sequence (DNA): TGTGCCAGCAGGCGGACAGGGACCTACGAGCAGTACTTC. Protein sequence: CASRRTGTYEQYF.

This rearrangement joins TRBV15 to TRBJ2-5, with 9 positions matching TRBD2. Germline CDR1 and CDR2: LNHNV and YYDKDF (reference sequence). This CDR3 has 17 amino acids. V dropped 1 base and J dropped 1; count of bases not matched to a gene: 7. CDR3 sequence (DNA): TGTGCCACCAGCAGAGGGGTTTCTAGCGGGACCCAAGAGACCCAGTACTTC. It is translated as CATSRGVSSGTQETQYF.

As concerns this clone: Other DNA sequences within the sample encode an identical CDR3. The chain uses TRBV5-4 and TRBJ2-5; weak D call: TRBD1 (6 bases). Germline loops: CDR1 SGHNT, CDR2 YYREEE (reference sequence). Trimming pared 1 base from V and 2 bases from J, leaving 9 bases between. The length of the CDR3 is 14 residues. CDR3: CASSLKTGQETQYF. The DNA for the CDR3 is TGTGCCAGCAGCTTGAAAACAGGGCAAGAGACCCAGTACTTC.

The chain carries TRBV5-4 and TRBJ2-1; 8 bases map to TRBD2. Germline V lookup: CDR1 SGHNT, CDR2 YYREEE (reference sequence). The V and J ends lost 3 bases and 3 bases, in that order; junction bases with no gene match: 5. This CDR3 contains 15 residues. The CDR3 nucleotides read TGTGCCAGCAGCTCTAGCGGGTGGGACTACAATGAGCAGTTCTTC. Translated: CASSSSGWDYNEQFF.

V is TRBV6-5 and J is TRBJ1-4, with 8 bases that match TRBD1. The V segment lost 3 bases and the J segment 6 bases; nucleotides outside the gene matches: 9. The length of the CDR3 is 16 residues. CDR1 and CDR2 from the germline V gene are MNHEY and SVGAGI. The CDR3 is CASSYSDRARYEKLFF. The CDR3 coding sequence is TGTGCCAGCAGTTATTCGGACAGGGCCCGGTATGAAAAACTGTTTTTT.